A single TCR beta chain is shown here with its context. The antigen is not known. The sample is drawn from a study of monozygotic twins with inflammatory bowel disease. Study results and caveats: Patient-specific immunosuppressive treatments may have made repertoires more variable. Especially where disease activity was present, IBD patients had fewer clonotypes in common with others than healthy twins did.

Germline values: CDR1 SQVTM, CDR2 ANQGSEA. This CDR3 has 15 amino acids. UMIs that had a 6-nucleotide sample barcode were put in using template switching. TCRdb re-called the 5' RACE reads; one entry per CDR3 protein, DNA not given. Its listing shows 110,000 to 150,000 distinct CDR3 sequences. The receptor was derived from a human donor with ulcerative colitis or Crohn's disease, or a healthy co-twin of an affected twin (not recorded which). The chain recombines TRBV29-1 with TRBJ2-7; with no DNA, the TCRdb D assignment of TRBD2 cannot be verified. Specimen: blood. The CDR3 reads CSVGRGLAGVYEQYF.